This T cell receptor beta chain is drawn from a study of Graves' ophthalmopathy and Graves' hyperthyroidism. This clonotype came up many times. Its antigen is not known. J was trimmed by 2 bases and V by 3 bases; bases with no gene match: 3. CDR1 is SQVTM and CDR2 is ANQGSEA in the germline V gene. The CDR3 has 14 amino acids. Moderate-to-severe activity, CAS ≥3, NOSPECS ≥4 and duration under 3 months were recorded for donors with ophthalmopathy. Fresh peripheral blood (approximately 9.2 ml) yielded the PBMCs. Study-level results: Ophthalmopathy cases were distinguished from stable hyperthyroidism by a 13-signature model, reaching approximately 88% sensitivity and around 77% specificity. Detected in blood as well were most expanded thyroid clonotypes with frequency above 0.001.

Amplification from RNA transcripts yielded the TCR beta CDR3 regions. First-round RT-PCR relied on HTBI primers, and a second-round multiplex PCR came next. TCRdb reanalysed the multiplex PCR reads using MiXCR and keeps one entry per CDR3 protein. The sample contains 240,000 or so distinct CDR3 sequences, approximately 42% of which appear only once. Material for sequencing was peripheral blood. This receptor was identified in an adult man with Graves' ophthalmopathy. This chain connects TRBV29-1 to TRBJ2-7, with TRBD2 matching 11 bases. CDR3 nucleotides: TGCAGCGTTGAGTTAGCGGGAGGGACCTACGAGCAGTACTTC. Its translation is CSVELAGGTYEQYF.